This T cell receptor beta chain was found in a study of T cell clones after liver transplantation. Study-wide background: Timepoints were pre-transplant, pre-withdrawal, and after withdrawal was completed or failed. Study-wide results and caveats: In 5 of 8 subjects, circulating graft-donor-reactive CD4 TCRbeta sequences fell significantly after transplant. The donor-reactive repertoire was only partly measurable in a couple of subjects, lacking donor cells.

On this clone itself: Its matching antigen is unknown.

The germline CDR1 and CDR2 sequences are SGHTA and FQGNSA. V shed 1 base and J shed 4 bases, with 9 bases lying between them. The CDR3 extends over 14 amino acids. Sorting of unstimulated PBMCs yielded separate CD3+CD4+ and CD3+CD8+ fractions. The method was immunoSEQ multiplex PCR; TCRdb's version includes in-frame clones alone and lacks a portion of them. In the table there are more than 10,000 clones, roughly four fifths of which are singletons. The specimen was CD8+ T cells from blood, collected at the 22-month timepoint. The chain combines TRBV7-2 with TRBJ2-3; D might be TRBD2 (6 bases). The receptor's source is a human patient who received a liver transplant. Some T cells may be transferred from the graft donor. The CDR3 loop is CASSLVAGPDTQYF. CDR3 DNA: TGTGCCAGCAGCTTAGTTGCGGGGCCAGATACGCAGTATTTT. The full variable domain, completed using reference TRBV7-2 and TRBJ2-3, is GAGVSQSPSNKVTEKGKDVELRCDPISGHTALYWYRQSLGQGLEFLIYFQGNSAPDKSGLPSDRFSAERTGGSVSTLTIQRTQQEDSAVYLCASSLVAGPDTQYFGPGTRLTVL.